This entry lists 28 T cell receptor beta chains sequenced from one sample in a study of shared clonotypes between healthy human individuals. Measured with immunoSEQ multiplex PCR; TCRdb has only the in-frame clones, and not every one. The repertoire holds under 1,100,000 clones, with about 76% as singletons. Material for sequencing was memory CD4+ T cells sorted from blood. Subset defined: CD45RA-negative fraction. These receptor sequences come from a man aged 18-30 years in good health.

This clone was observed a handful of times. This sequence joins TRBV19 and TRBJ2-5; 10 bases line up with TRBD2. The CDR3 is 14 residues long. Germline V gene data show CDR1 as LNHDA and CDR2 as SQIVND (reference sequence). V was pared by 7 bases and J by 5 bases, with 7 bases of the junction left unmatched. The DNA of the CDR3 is TGTGCCAGTAATCAAGCGGGAGGGCCGGAGACCCAGTACTTC. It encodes CASNQAGGPETQYF.

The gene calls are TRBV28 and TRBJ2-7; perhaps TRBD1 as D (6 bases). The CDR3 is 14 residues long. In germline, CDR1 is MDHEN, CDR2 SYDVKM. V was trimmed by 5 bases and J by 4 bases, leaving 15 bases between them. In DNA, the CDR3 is TGTGCCAGCAGTCCCCCACAGGGTATTTACGAGCAGTACTTC. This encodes CASSPPQGIYEQYF. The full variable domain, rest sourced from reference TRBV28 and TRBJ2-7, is DVKVTQSSRYLVKRTGEKVFLECVQDMDHENMFWYRQDPGLGLRLIYFSYDVKMKEKGDIPEGYSVSREKKERFSLILESASTNQTSMYLCASSPPQGIYEQYFGPGTRLTVT.

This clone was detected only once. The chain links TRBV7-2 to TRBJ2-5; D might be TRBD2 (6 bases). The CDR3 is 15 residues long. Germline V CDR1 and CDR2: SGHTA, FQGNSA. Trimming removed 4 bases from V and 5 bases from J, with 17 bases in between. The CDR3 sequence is CASSYLARTAETQYF. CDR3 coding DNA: TGTGCCAGCAGCTATCTAGCGAGGACGGCGGAGACCCAGTACTTC. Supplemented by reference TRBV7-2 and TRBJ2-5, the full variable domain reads GAGVSQSPSNKVTEKGKDVELRCDPISGHTALYWYRQSLGQGLEFLIYFQGNSAPDKSGLPSDRFSAERTGGSVSTLTIQRTQQEDSAVYLCASSYLARTAETQYFGPGTRLLVL.

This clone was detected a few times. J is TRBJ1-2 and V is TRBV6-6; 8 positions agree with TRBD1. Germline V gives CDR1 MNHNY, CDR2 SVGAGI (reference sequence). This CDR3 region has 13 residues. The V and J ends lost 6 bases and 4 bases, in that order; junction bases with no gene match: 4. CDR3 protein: CASRMGQAYGYTF. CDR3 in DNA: TGTGCCAGCAGAATGGGACAGGCCTATGGCTACACCTTC.

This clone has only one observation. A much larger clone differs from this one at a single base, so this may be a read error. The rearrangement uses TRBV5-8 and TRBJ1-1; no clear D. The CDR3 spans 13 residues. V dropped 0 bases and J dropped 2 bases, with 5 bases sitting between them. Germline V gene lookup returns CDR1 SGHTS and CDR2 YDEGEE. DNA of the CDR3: TGTGCCAGCAGCTTGGAAGTCAACACTGAAGCTTTCTTT. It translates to CASSLEVNTEAFF.

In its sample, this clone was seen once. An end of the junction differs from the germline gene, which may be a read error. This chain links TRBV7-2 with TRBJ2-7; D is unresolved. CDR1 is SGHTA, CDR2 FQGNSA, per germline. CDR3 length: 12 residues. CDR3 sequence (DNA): TGTGCCAGCAGCTTTTTCGGCCGGGCTTCTTTCTTC. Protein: CASSFFGRASFF.

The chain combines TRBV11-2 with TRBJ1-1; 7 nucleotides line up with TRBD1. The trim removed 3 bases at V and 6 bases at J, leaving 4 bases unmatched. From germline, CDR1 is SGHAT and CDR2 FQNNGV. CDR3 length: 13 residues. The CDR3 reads CASSFGGGSEAFF. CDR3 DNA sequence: TGTGCCAGCAGCTTCGGAGGGGGCTCTGAAGCTTTCTTT.

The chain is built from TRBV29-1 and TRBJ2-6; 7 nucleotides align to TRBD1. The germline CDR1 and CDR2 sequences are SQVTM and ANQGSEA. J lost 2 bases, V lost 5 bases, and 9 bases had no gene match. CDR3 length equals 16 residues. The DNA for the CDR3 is TGCAGCGTTCAACAGGGGCGGTCAGCTGGGGCCAACGTCCTGACTTTC. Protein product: CSVQQGRSAGANVLTF.

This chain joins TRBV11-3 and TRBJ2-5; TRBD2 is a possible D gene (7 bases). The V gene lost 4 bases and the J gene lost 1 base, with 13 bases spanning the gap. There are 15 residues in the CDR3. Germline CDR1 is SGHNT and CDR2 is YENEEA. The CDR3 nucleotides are TGTGCCAGCAGCTCAGGGGCGGGAGCCCAAGAGACCCAGTACTTC. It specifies CASSSGAGAQETQYF.

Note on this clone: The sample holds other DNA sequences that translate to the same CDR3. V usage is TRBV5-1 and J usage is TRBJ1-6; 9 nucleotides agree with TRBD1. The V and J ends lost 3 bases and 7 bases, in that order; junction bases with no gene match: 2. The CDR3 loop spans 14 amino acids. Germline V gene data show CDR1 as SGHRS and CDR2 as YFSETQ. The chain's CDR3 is CASSSGQGNSPLHF. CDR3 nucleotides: TGCGCCAGCAGCTCCGGACAGGGGAATTCACCCCTCCACTTT.

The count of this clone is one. The DNA of the CDR3 is TGTGCCAGCAGTAGGGGGGGGCTCACAGATACGCAGTATTTT. It is translated as CASSRGGLTDTQYF. The rearrangement links TRBV2 to TRBJ2-3; D possibly corresponds to TRBD2 (7 bases). The CDR3 runs 14 residues. Deletions cut 5 bases from V and 2 bases from J, with 11 bases between. Germline CDR1 is SNHLY and CDR2 is FYNNEI.

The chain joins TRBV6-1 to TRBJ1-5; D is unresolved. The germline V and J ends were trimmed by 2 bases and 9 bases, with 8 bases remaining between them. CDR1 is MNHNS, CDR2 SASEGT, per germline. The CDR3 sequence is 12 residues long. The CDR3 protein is CASSEIGGPQHF. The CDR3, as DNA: TGTGCCAGCAGTGAAATCGGAGGGCCCCAGCATTTT.

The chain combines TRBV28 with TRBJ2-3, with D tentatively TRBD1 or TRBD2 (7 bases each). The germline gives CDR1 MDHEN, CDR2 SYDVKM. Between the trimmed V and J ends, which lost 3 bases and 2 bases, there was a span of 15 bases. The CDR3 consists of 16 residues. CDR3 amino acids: CASSLAGGVPTDTQYF. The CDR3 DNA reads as TGTGCCAGCAGTTTGGCAGGGGGGGTACCCACAGATACGCAGTATTTT.

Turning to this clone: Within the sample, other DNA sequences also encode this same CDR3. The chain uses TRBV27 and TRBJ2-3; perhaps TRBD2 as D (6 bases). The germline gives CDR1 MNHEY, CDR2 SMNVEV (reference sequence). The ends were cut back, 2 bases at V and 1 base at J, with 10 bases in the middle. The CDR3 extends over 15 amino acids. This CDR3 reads CASSLGGGGTDTQYF. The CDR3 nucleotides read TGTGCCAGCAGTTTAGGGGGAGGAGGCACAGATACGCAGTATTTT.

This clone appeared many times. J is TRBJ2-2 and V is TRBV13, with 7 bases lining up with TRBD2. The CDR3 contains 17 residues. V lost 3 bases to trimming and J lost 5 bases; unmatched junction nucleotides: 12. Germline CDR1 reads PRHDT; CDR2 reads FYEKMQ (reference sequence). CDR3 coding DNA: TGTGCCAGCAGCTTCACCCCTGGGCTAGCGGTTACCGGGGAGCTGTTTTTT. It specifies CASSFTPGLAVTGELFF.

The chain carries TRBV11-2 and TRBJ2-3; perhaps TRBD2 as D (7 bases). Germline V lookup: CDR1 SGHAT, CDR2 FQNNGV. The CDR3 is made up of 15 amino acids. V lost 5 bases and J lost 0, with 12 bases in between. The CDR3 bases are TGTGCCAGCAGCCGTAGGGGGGGTAGCACAGATACGCAGTATTTT. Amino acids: CASSRRGGSTDTQYF.

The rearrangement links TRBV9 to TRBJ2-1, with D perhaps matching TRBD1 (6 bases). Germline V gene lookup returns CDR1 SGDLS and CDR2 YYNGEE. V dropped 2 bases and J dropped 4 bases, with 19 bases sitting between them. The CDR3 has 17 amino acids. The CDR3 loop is CASSVDAMTGPYNEQFF. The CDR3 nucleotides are TGTGCCAGCAGCGTGGATGCGATGACAGGTCCTTACAATGAGCAGTTCTTC.

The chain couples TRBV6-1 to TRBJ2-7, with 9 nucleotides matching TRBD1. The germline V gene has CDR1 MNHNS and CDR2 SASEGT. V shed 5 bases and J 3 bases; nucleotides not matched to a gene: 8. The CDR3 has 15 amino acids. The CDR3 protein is CASSSRTGVFYEQYF. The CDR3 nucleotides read TGTGCCAGCAGTTCCAGGACAGGGGTGTTCTACGAGCAGTACTTC.

DNA of the CDR3: TGTGCCTGGAGTGGCCGGGGGGGAGATACGCAGTATTTT. This gives the protein CAWSGRGGDTQYF. The gene calls are TRBV30 and TRBJ2-3; 8 bases are shared with TRBD2. This CDR3 is built from 13 residues. J was trimmed by 5 bases and V by 1 base; bases with no gene match: 2. Per the germline V gene, CDR1 is GTSNPN and CDR2 is SVGIG (reference sequence).

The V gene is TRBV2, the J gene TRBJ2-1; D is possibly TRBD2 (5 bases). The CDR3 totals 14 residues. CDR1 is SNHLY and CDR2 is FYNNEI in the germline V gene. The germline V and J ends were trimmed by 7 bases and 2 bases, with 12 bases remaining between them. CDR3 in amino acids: CASNGGRTYNEQFF. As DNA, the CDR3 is TGTGCCAGCAATGGTGGGAGAACCTACAATGAGCAGTTCTTC.

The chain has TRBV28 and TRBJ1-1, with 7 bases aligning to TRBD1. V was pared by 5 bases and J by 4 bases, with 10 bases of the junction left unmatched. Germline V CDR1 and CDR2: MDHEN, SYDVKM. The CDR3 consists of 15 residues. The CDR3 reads CASSAPTGRGTEAFF. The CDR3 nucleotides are TGTGCCAGCAGTGCCCCGACAGGGCGCGGCACTGAAGCTTTCTTT.

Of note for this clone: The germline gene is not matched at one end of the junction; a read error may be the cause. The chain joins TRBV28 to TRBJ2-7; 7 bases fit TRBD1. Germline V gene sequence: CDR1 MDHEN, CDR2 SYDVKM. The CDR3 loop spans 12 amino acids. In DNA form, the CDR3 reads TGTGCCAGCAGTTTATACGGGACAGCTACGAACTTC. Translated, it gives CASSLYGTATNF.

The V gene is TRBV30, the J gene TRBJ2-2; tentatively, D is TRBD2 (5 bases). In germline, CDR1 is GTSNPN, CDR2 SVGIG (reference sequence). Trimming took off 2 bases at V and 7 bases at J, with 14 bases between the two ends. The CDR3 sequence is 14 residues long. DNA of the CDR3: TGTGCCTGGAGTACTGGACTCCCCGGCGGGGAGCTGTTTTTT. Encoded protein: CAWSTGLPGGELFF.

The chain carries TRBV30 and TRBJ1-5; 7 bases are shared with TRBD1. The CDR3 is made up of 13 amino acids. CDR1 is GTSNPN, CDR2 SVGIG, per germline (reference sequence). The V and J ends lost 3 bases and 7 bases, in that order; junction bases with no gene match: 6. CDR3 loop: CAWRGAGGQPQHF. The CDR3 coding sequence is TGTGCCTGGAGAGGGGCAGGGGGGCAGCCCCAGCATTTT.

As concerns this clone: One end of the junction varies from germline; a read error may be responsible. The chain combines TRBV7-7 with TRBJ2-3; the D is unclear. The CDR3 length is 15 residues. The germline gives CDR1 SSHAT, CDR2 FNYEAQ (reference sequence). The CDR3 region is CASSTGFTSTDTQYF. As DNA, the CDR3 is TGTGCTAGCAGCACCGGATTTACTAGCACAGATACGCAGTATTTT.

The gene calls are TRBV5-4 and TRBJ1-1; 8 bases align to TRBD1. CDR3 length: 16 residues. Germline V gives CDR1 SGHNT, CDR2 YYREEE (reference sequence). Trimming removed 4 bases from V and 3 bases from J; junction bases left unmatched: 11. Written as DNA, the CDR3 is TGTGCCAGCAGCGGCCTAACAGGGGGGAAGGACACTGAAGCTTTCTTT. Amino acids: CASSGLTGGKDTEAFF.

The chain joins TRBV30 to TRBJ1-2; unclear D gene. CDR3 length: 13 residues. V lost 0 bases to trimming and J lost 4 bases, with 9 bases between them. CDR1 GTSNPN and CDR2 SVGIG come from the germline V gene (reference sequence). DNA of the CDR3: TGTGCCTGGAGTGTATCCAGGTCCTATGGCTACACCTTC. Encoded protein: CAWSVSRSYGYTF.

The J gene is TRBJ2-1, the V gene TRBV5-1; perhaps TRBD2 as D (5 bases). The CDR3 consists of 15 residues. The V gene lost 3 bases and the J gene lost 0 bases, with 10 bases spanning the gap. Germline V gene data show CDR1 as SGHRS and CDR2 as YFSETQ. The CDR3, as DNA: TGCGCCAGCAGCTCAGACTATTTCTCCTACAATGAGCAGTTCTTC. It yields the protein CASSSDYFSYNEQFF. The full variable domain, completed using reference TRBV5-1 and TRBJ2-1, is KAGVTQTPRYLIKTRGQQVTLSCSPISGHRSVSWYQQTPGQGLQFLFEYFSETQRNKGNFPGRFSGRQFSNSRSEMNVSTLELGDSALYLCASSSDYFSYNEQFFGPGTRLTVL.